The next 29 T cell receptor beta chains were all read from a single sample in a study of T cell repertoires in cytomegalovirus infection. The antigens these receptors bind are not known. TCRdb reprocessed the reads with MiXCR, giving one entry per CDR3 protein. The sample has 450,000 to 600,000 distinct CDR3 sequences; 33% are singletons. Material: cultured PBMCs, obtained from culture after CMV antigen stimulation. These receptors all stem from a human donor in good health (CMV status not recorded). Some clones in this sample may be carry-over from other donors' samples.

This clonotype was counted only a few times. The chain uses TRBV6-1 and TRBJ1-3; D unclear. Germline CDR1 MNHNS, CDR2 SASEGT. There are 11 residues in the CDR3. V shed 5 bases and J shed 7 bases, with 6 bases lying between them. CDR3 sequence: CASSTWNTIYF. DNA of the CDR3: TGTGCCAGCAGTACTTGGAACACCATATATTTT.

This chain joins TRBV7-9 and TRBJ1-6; possibly TRBD1 for D (5 bases). V was pared by 1 base and J by 8 bases, with 12 bases between. This CDR3 contains 15 residues. CDR1 and CDR2 from the germline V gene are SEHNR and FQNEAQ (reference sequence). In DNA form, the CDR3 reads TGTGCCAGCAGCTTAGAAGGGACTCAAGATTCACCCCTCCACTTT. This gives the protein CASSLEGTQDSPLHF. Supplemented by reference TRBV7-9 and TRBJ1-6, the full variable domain reads DTGVSQNPRHKITKRGQNVTFRCDPISEHNRLYWYRQTLGQGPEFLTYFQNEAQLEKSRLLSDRFSAERPKGSFSTLEIQRTEQGDSAMYLCASSLEGTQDSPLHFGNGTRLTVT.

This clonotype was counted a few times. This chain uses TRBV7-3 with TRBJ2-1; D uncertain. The CDR3 runs to 15 residues. V was cut by 2 bases and J by 8 bases, with 16 bases left in between. Germline V gives CDR1 SGHTA, CDR2 FQGTGA. CDR3 sequence (DNA): TGTGCCAGCAGCTTAGACCTGACAAAACGGGATGAGCAGTTCTTC. Its translation is CASSLDLTKRDEQFF.

The chain combines TRBV7-8 with TRBJ2-1; a weak D match, TRBD1 (6 bases). This CDR3 is built from 12 residues. The ends were cut back, 1 base at V and 9 bases at J, with 7 bases in the middle. Germline V gene data show CDR1 as SGHVS and CDR2 as FQNEAQ. Here the CDR3 DNA reads TGTGCCAGCAGCTTAGGGACAGCTGAGCAGTTCTTC. This sequence encodes CASSLGTAEQFF.

The chain is built from TRBV6-2 or TRBV6-3 and TRBJ2-7; 7 bases are a match to TRBD2. The germline CDR1 and CDR2 sequences are MNHEY and SVGEGT. Trimming at V came to 6 bases and at J to 5 bases, leaving 7 bases not matched to a gene. CDR3 length: 13 amino acids. The CDR3 sequence: CASRLQREDEQYV. The CDR3 bases are TGTGCCAGCAGGCTCCAACGGGAGGACGAGCAGTACGTC.

This sequence joins TRBV24-1 and TRBJ1-2; 7 bases line up with TRBD1. J was trimmed by 3 bases and V by 3 bases; bases with no gene match: 9. The length of the CDR3 is 16 residues. CDR1 and CDR2 (germline): KGHDR, SFDVKD. The CDR3 coding sequence is TGTGCCACCAGTGATCATCGACAGGGCAAGGACTATGGCTACACCTTC. The encoded protein is CATSDHRQGKDYGYTF.

V is TRBV29-1 and J is TRBJ2-7; 15 nucleotides line up with TRBD2. V lost 1 base to trimming and J lost 3 bases; unmatched junction nucleotides: 1. CDR1 SQVTM and CDR2 ANQGSEA come from the germline V gene. This CDR3 has 15 residues. This chain's CDR3 is CSVEGTSGRDYEQYF. For the CDR3, the DNA is TGCAGCGTTGAAGGGACTAGCGGGAGGGACTACGAGCAGTACTTC.

This clonotype showed up just a few times. The chain recombines TRBV12-3 or TRBV12-4 with TRBJ2-3; D might be TRBD1 (6 bases). CDR3 length: 15 amino acids. V lost 3 bases and J 6 bases, leaving 16 bases between the germline ends. The CDR3 sequence is CASSFISGASDTQYF. The CDR3 nucleotides are TGTGCCAGCAGTTTCATTTCAGGGGCTAGCGATACGCAGTATTTT.

The sample holds a few counts of this clonotype. The rearrangement joins TRBV25-1 to TRBJ2-7; a weak D match, TRBD1 (5 bases). Germline CDR1 is MGHDK and CDR2 is SYGVNS. The V and J ends lost 5 bases and 1 base respectively, with 12 bases between them. This CDR3 is built from 14 residues. CDR3 loop: CASSTLTESYEQYF. CDR3 DNA sequence: TGTGCCAGCAGTACGCTGACAGAATCCTACGAGCAGTACTTC.

This clonotype appeared many times. CDR3 sequence: CASSPTTGLNTEAFF. CDR3 in DNA: TGTGCCAGCAGCCCGACGACAGGGCTGAACACTGAAGCTTTCTTT. This chain uses TRBV7-2 with TRBJ1-1; 7 bases are shared with TRBD1. CDR3 length: 15 amino acids. V lost 5 bases to trimming and J lost 0 bases; unmatched junction nucleotides: 6. From germline, CDR1 is SGHTA and CDR2 FQGNSA.

This clonotype has just a few counts. This rearrangement joins TRBV6-2 or TRBV6-3 to TRBJ2-2; D may be TRBD1 (6 bases). The CDR3 length is 13 residues. The germline CDR1 and CDR2 sequences are MNHEY and SVGEGT. Trimming pared 6 bases from V and 6 bases from J, leaving 11 bases between. The CDR3 bases are TGTGCCAGCAGATACAGGGCAGCCGGGGAGCTGTTTTTT. Translation gives CASRYRAAGELFF.

This CDR3 reads CASSRGEGGGNTIYF. The CDR3 DNA sequence: TGTGCCTCCAGCAGAGGGGAAGGGGGAGGAAACACCATATATTTT. The V gene is TRBV13, the J gene TRBJ1-3; D is perhaps TRBD1 (6 bases). This CDR3 contains 15 residues. Germline V CDR1 and CDR2: PRHDT, FYEKMQ (reference sequence). Trimming cost V 11 bases and J 4 bases, with 21 bases left between them. The variable domain in full, with the rest retrieved from reference TRBV13 and TRBJ1-3, is AAGVIQSPRHLIKEKRETATLKCYPIPRHDTVYWYQQGPGQDPQFLISFYEKMQSDKGSIPDRFSAQQFSDYHSELNMSSLELGDSALYFCASSRGEGGGNTIYFGEGSWLTVV.

The chain joins TRBV12-3 or TRBV12-4 to TRBJ1-1, with D uncertain. The CDR3 length is 11 residues. V was trimmed by 8 bases and J by 6 bases, leaving 10 bases between them. CDR3 DNA sequence: TGTGCCAGCGTAAGGGCAGCTGAAGCTTTCTTT. As protein: CASVRAAEAFF.

The chain links TRBV7-9 to TRBJ2-1; 11 bases match TRBD1. The germline V gene encodes CDR1 SEHNR and CDR2 FQNEAQ (reference sequence). With 5 bases clipped from V and 14 bases from J, the junction kept 2 bases outside the gene matches. The length of the CDR3 is 11 residues. This chain's CDR3 is CASSQGQGEFF. Here the CDR3 DNA reads TGTGCCAGCAGCCAGGGACAGGGGGAGTTCTTC.

The chain has TRBV19 and TRBJ2-7; 9 bases agree with TRBD1. This CDR3 has 13 residues. With 8 bases clipped from V and 0 bases from J, the junction kept 2 bases outside the gene matches. Germline assignment: CDR1 LNHDA and CDR2 SQIVND (reference sequence). CDR3 loop: CASRQGGSYEQYF. CDR3 coding DNA: TGTGCCAGTCGACAGGGGGGCTCCTACGAGCAGTACTTC.

This clonotype showed up just a few times. The rearrangement uses TRBV7-9 and TRBJ2-1; D unresolved. The germline V gene encodes CDR1 SEHNR and CDR2 FQNEAQ (reference sequence). V was cut by 4 bases and J by 9 bases, with 28 bases left in between. The CDR3 extends over 18 amino acids. The CDR3: CASSSKELGKASPGEQFF. The DNA for the CDR3 is TGTGCCAGCAGCTCAAAAGAGCTGGGGAAGGCGTCGCCCGGTGAGCAGTTCTTC.

V usage is TRBV6-5 and J usage is TRBJ2-4; no clear D gene. Germline V CDR1 and CDR2: MNHEY, SVGAGI. The CDR3 totals 15 residues. V was trimmed by 2 bases and J by 3 bases, leaving 11 bases between them. CDR3 sequence (DNA): TGTGCCAGCAGTTACGGCAAGGGCCTCAAAAACATTCAGTACTTC. Protein sequence: CASSYGKGLKNIQYF.

This clonotype was detected only a few times. The rearrangement uses TRBV7-2 and TRBJ2-1; tentatively, D is TRBD1 (5 bases). Germline loops: CDR1 SGHTA, CDR2 FQGNSA. The CDR3 covers 13 residues. The V end was cut by 3 bases, the J end by 8 bases, with 11 bases between. DNA for the CDR3: TGTGCCAGCAGCTTCCAAGGGGTAGATGAGCAGTTCTTC. It is translated as CASSFQGVDEQFF. Full variable domain (remainder filled in from reference TRBV7-2 and TRBJ2-1): GAGVSQSPSNKVTEKGKDVELRCDPISGHTALYWYRQSLGQGLEFLIYFQGNSAPDKSGLPSDRFSAERTGGSVSTLTIQRTQQEDSAVYLCASSFQGVDEQFFGPGTRLTVL.

The chain links TRBV10-3 to TRBJ2-7; 15 nucleotides align to TRBD2. The junction had 5 bases not matched to a gene; V was cut back by 6 bases and J by 2 bases. Germline values: CDR1 ENHRY, CDR2 SYGVKD. The length of the CDR3 is 16 residues. The chain's CDR3 is CAIRGGLAGGTYEQYF. The CDR3 DNA sequence: TGTGCCATCAGGGGGGGACTAGCGGGAGGTACCTACGAGCAGTACTTC.

Comments on this clonotype: One end of the junction varies from germline; a read error may be responsible. V usage is TRBV28 and J usage is TRBJ2-7; D not certain. CDR1 MDHEN and CDR2 SYDVKM come from the germline V gene. This CDR3 has 14 residues. CDR3: CASRNTGSSYEQYF. The CDR3 DNA reads TGCGCCAGCAGAAACACGGGCTCCTCCTACGAGCAGTACTTC.

This clonotype was seen repeatedly, ten times or more. One end of the junction varies from germline; a read error may be responsible. This chain uses TRBV19 with TRBJ2-1; D unresolved. The germline CDR1 and CDR2 sequences are LNHDA and SQIVND (reference sequence). This CDR3 is 15 amino acids long. Here the CDR3 DNA reads TGCGCCAGCAGCATAAGCCGCAGCTCCTACAATGAGCAGTTCTTC. Protein product: CASSISRSSYNEQFF.

As to this clonotype: This may come from a read error, since a much larger clone is one base off. V gene TRBV7-2 combines with J gene TRBJ2-3; D unclear. Trimming shortened V by 4 bases and J by 6 bases, and 5 bases separated the two germline ends. The CDR3 is made up of 11 amino acids. Per the germline V gene, CDR1 is SGHTA and CDR2 is FQGNSA. The CDR3 nucleotides read TGTGCCAGCAGCTCGATGGATACGCAGTATTTT. This encodes CASSSMDTQYF.

This clonotype has just a few counts. This sequence joins TRBV19 and TRBJ2-5; 8 nucleotides align to TRBD2. The ends lost 1 base at V and 2 bases at J; junction bases unmatched: 3. CDR3 length equals 15 residues. CDR1 and CDR2 (germline): LNHDA, SQIVND (reference sequence). The CDR3, as DNA: TGTGCCAGTAGTATAGGACTAGCGAATCAAGAGACCCAGTACTTC. It translates to CASSIGLANQETQYF.

This clonotype was seen only a few times. The CDR3 DNA reads TGCGCCAGCAGCCAAGAAACGGGTTTGTGGGGGGGCACTGAAGCTTTCTTT. It encodes CASSQETGLWGGTEAFF. This sequence joins TRBV4-3 and TRBJ1-1; TRBD1 might be the D (5 bases). The CDR3 is 17 residues long. V was cut by 0 bases and J by 4 bases, with 18 bases left in between. The germline gives CDR1 LGHNA, CDR2 YSLEER.

The V and J genes are TRBV19 and TRBJ2-5; 9 nucleotides match TRBD1. Germline CDR1 is LNHDA and CDR2 is SQIVND (reference sequence). J was trimmed by 2 bases and V by 8 bases; bases with no gene match: 18. There are 18 residues in the CDR3. DNA of the CDR3: TGTGCCAGTGCTGACAGGGGGGGTTGGCAGGCTTCACAAGAGACCCAGTACTTC. Translation: CASADRGGWQASQETQYF.

The table lists this clonotype with many counts. V and J are TRBV7-6 and TRBJ2-5, with 9 bases that match TRBD2. The germline V gene has CDR1 SGHVS and CDR2 FNYEAQ. The ends lost 3 bases at V and 4 bases at J; junction bases unmatched: 3. The CDR3 totals 14 residues. The CDR3 sequence is CASSFLTSGETQYF. CDR3 coding DNA: TGTGCCAGCAGCTTTTTGACTAGCGGAGAGACCCAGTACTTC.

This clonotype was found a few times. The rearrangement uses TRBV7-8 and TRBJ2-5; D not resolved. V dropped 1 base and J dropped 7 bases, with 7 bases sitting between them. The CDR3 consists of 12 residues. CDR1 and CDR2 (germline): SGHVS, FQNEAQ. The CDR3 DNA sequence: TGTGCCAGCAGCTTAGGTCCGAGGACCCAGTACTTC. It specifies CASSLGPRTQYF.

This rearrangement joins TRBV7-2 to TRBJ2-7; 9 bases align to TRBD2. CDR3 length: 17 residues. V lost 5 bases and J lost 6; bases outside the gene matches: 17. Germline V gene sequence: CDR1 SGHTA, CDR2 FQGNSA. CDR3 DNA: TGTGCCAGCAGCCAGGGGGGGTTAGCGGGAGAGTGGGGCGAGCAGTACTTC. This codes for CASSQGGLAGEWGEQYF.

The chain uses TRBV6-2 or TRBV6-3 and TRBJ2-3; the match to TRBD2 covers 12 bases. The CDR3 extends over 18 amino acids. After removal of 2 bases from V and 2 bases from J, the junction contained 8 bases not matched to a gene. Germline CDR1 and CDR2: MNHEY and SVGEGT. This chain's CDR3 is CASSYVLAGGRDTDTQYF. CDR3 bases: TGTGCCAGCAGTTACGTTCTAGCGGGAGGGCGCGACACAGATACGCAGTATTTT.